The 29 T cell receptor beta chains below come from one sample, sequenced in a study of CD8 T cells in acute hepatitis C reinfection. Sequencing used immunoSEQ multiplex PCR; TCRdb keeps in-frame clones, though not all of them. The sample holds 30,000 to 45,000 clones, roughly 85% seen once. Time point defined: naive CD8 control sorted from an acute-time-point sample. Sequenced: naive CD8+ T cells from PBMCs. Receptors were obtained from a woman under 30 who spontaneously cleared hepatitis C infection.

Written as DNA, the CDR3 is TGTGCCAGCAGCGTAACTAGCGGGAGCGTCAATGAGCAGTTCTTC. It yields the protein CASSVTSGSVNEQFF. This chain connects TRBV9 to TRBJ2-1, with TRBD2 identical over 11 bases. The CDR3 has 15 residues. With 1 base clipped from V and 6 bases from J, the junction kept 3 bases outside the gene matches. CDR1 SGDLS and CDR2 YYNGEE come from the germline V gene.

This chain uses TRBV6-1 with TRBJ2-5; 8 nucleotides line up with TRBD1. V shed 7 bases, J shed 4 bases, and the junction held 8 bases outside the gene matches. Germline V gene lookup returns CDR1 MNHNS and CDR2 SASEGT. The length of the CDR3 is 14 residues. CDR3 loop: CASNRDRHRETQYF. The CDR3 nucleotides are TGTGCCAGCAACCGGGACAGGCATCGAGAGACCCAGTACTTC.

The genes are TRBV6-5 and TRBJ1-1; D not resolved. V gave up 6 bases and J gave up 3 bases, with 17 bases separating them. Germline V gene lookup returns CDR1 MNHEY and CDR2 SVGAGI. The CDR3 is made up of 15 amino acids. The CDR3 coding sequence is TGTGCCAGCAGCTATCGCTGGGGTTTGGACACTGAAGCTTTCTTT. Translated: CASSYRWGLDTEAFF.

CDR3 region: CASKGVVEQYF. The CDR3 region has the DNA TGTGCCAGCAAAGGGGTAGTCGAGCAGTACTTC. V gene TRBV6-1 combines with J gene TRBJ2-7; maybe TRBD1 (5 bases). Germline V lookup: CDR1 MNHNS, CDR2 SASEGT. The V end was cut by 7 bases, the J end by 6 bases, with 10 bases between. This CDR3 is built from 11 residues.

The chain carries TRBV29-1 and TRBJ2-7; 10 positions match TRBD1. Germline V gives CDR1 SQVTM, CDR2 ANQGSEA. V was clipped by 2 bases and J by 2 bases; unmatched bases: 9. There are 16 residues in the CDR3. CDR3 in amino acids: CSVEIWGQGQTYEQYF. Written as DNA, the CDR3 is TGCAGCGTTGAAATATGGGGACAGGGGCAAACCTACGAGCAGTACTTC.

This chain links TRBV9 with TRBJ1-2; 7 positions agree with TRBD1. Germline assignment: CDR1 SGDLS and CDR2 YYNGEE. V trimming: 5 bases; J trimming: 8 bases; junction bases outside the gene matches: 15. CDR3 length: 15 amino acids. The CDR3 region has the DNA TGTGCCAGCAGTAGAACACCGGGACAGTCCTTCGGCTACACCTTC. Its protein is CASSRTPGQSFGYTF.

V is TRBV29-1 and J is TRBJ2-7, with TRBD1 as a possible D gene (6 bases). The V end was cut by 3 bases, the J end by 6 bases, with 9 bases between. This CDR3 has 11 residues. CDR1 is SQVTM and CDR2 is ANQGSEA in the germline V gene. For the CDR3, the DNA is TGCAGCGTTGACCAGGGGCTCGAGCAGTACTTC. Translation gives CSVDQGLEQYF.

The rearrangement uses TRBV19 and TRBJ2-7; 11 bases agree with TRBD2. CDR3 size: 19 residues. With V trimmed by 4 bases and J by 0 bases, 14 bases remained unmatched. Per the germline V gene, CDR1 is LNHDA and CDR2 is SQIVND (reference sequence). The CDR3 coding sequence is TGTGCCAGTAGTAACACTGGAGCCCTTAGCGGGAGGGCCTCCTACGAGCAGTACTTC. Translation gives CASSNTGALSGRASYEQYF. The whole variable domain, remainder taken from reference TRBV19 and TRBJ2-7, is DGGITQSPKYLFRKEGQNVTLSCEQNLNHDAMYWYRQDPGQGLRLIYYSQIVNDFQKGDIAEGYSVSREKKESFPLTVTSAQKNPTAFYLCASSNTGALSGRASYEQYFGPGTRLTVT.

The chain has TRBV29-1 and TRBJ2-7; D is perhaps TRBD1 (5 bases). Trimming stripped 0 bases from V and 5 bases from J, with 14 bases between. Germline V gives CDR1 SQVTM, CDR2 ANQGSEA. CDR3 length: 14 amino acids. CDR3 sequence reads: CSVEDRAGNHEQYF. DNA for the CDR3: TGCAGCGTTGAAGATCGGGCAGGGAACCACGAGCAGTACTTC.

This sequence joins TRBV14 and TRBJ2-1, with D perhaps matching TRBD2 (5 bases). Germline assignment: CDR1 SGHDN and CDR2 FVKESK. The V and J ends lost 2 bases and 9 bases respectively, with 14 bases between them. This CDR3 is 14 amino acids long. The CDR3 here is CASSQYAGSGEQFF. CDR3 coding DNA: TGTGCCAGCAGCCAATACGCGGGCTCGGGTGAGCAGTTCTTC.

This sequence joins TRBV7-3 and TRBJ2-1; 7 nucleotides align to TRBD1. This CDR3 has 13 amino acids. CDR1 and CDR2 from the germline V gene are SGHTA and FQGTGA. The ends lost 5 bases at V and 16 bases at J; junction bases unmatched: 14. The CDR3 here is CASSTWDRPELFF. In nucleotides, the CDR3 is TGTGCCAGCAGCACGTGGGACAGACCTGAGCTTTTCTTC.

The CDR3 is CASKLQGIGYTF. The CDR3 DNA reads as TGTGCCAGCAAACTACAGGGGATTGGCTACACCTTC. V usage is TRBV2 and J usage is TRBJ1-2; TRBD1 agrees at 7 bases. Germline V gene lookup returns CDR1 SNHLY and CDR2 FYNNEI. The CDR3 extends over 12 amino acids. V shed 7 bases and J 7 bases; nucleotides not matched to a gene: 6.

The chain is built from TRBV6-6 and TRBJ2-3, with D hard to call. V shed 8 bases and J shed 3 bases, with 9 bases lying between them. The CDR3 totals 12 residues. The V gene's germline CDR1 is MNHNY and CDR2 SVGAGI (reference sequence). The CDR3 DNA is TGTGCCAGCGCAGATACGACAGATACGCAGTATTTT. Residues: CASADTTDTQYF.

This clone was detected once. V is TRBV9 and J is TRBJ2-7, with D possibly matching TRBD2 (6 bases). Germline-derived CDR1 and CDR2 are SGDLS and YYNGEE. This CDR3 is built from 14 residues. With 3 bases removed from V and 0 bases from J, the gap between germline ends came to 10 bases. The CDR3 loop reads CASSGSSDSYEQYF. DNA of the CDR3: TGTGCCAGCAGCGGCTCTAGCGACTCCTACGAGCAGTACTTC. The variable domain in full, completed from reference TRBV9 and TRBJ2-7, reads DSGVTQTPKHLITATGQRVTLRCSPRSGDLSVYWYQQSLDQGLQFLIQYYNGEERAKGNILERFSAQQFPDLHSELNLSSLELGDSALYFCASSGSSDSYEQYFGPGTRLTVT.

The chain links TRBV9 to TRBJ1-1, with a tentative D call TRBD1 (5 bases). Germline V gives CDR1 SGDLS, CDR2 YYNGEE. V dropped 4 bases and J dropped 4 bases, with 11 bases sitting between them. The CDR3 is 13 amino acids. The CDR3 spells CASSPPRGTEAFF. The DNA of the CDR3 is TGTGCCAGCAGCCCACCTAGGGGCACTGAAGCTTTCTTT. Filled out from reference TRBV9 and TRBJ1-1, the complete variable domain reads DSGVTQTPKHLITATGQRVTLRCSPRSGDLSVYWYQQSLDQGLQFLIQYYNGEERAKGNILERFSAQQFPDLHSELNLSSLELGDSALYFCASSPPRGTEAFFGQGTRLTVV.

The chain carries TRBV29-1 and TRBJ2-2; possibly TRBD2 for D (5 bases). The CDR3 runs to 13 residues. V dropped 0 bases and J dropped 6 bases, with 8 bases sitting between them. Germline V gives CDR1 SQVTM, CDR2 ANQGSEA. This chain's CDR3 is CSVEEEDSGELFF. The CDR3 nucleotides are TGCAGCGTTGAAGAAGAGGACTCCGGGGAGCTGTTTTTT.

This chain connects TRBV7-9 to TRBJ2-7, with 7 bases matching TRBD2. CDR3 length: 12 amino acids. The J segment lost 6 bases and the V segment lost 3 bases, leaving 2 bases of the junction unmatched. In germline, CDR1 is SEHNR, CDR2 FQNEAQ (reference sequence). The CDR3 is CASSLAGVEQYF. Here the CDR3 DNA reads TGTGCCAGCAGCTTGGCGGGAGTCGAGCAGTACTTC. Full variable domain (outside the CDR3, taken from reference TRBV7-9 and TRBJ2-7): DTGVSQNPRHKITKRGQNVTFRCDPISEHNRLYWYRQTLGQGPEFLTYFQNEAQLEKSRLLSDRFSAERPKGSFSTLEIQRTEQGDSAMYLCASSLAGVEQYFGPGTRLTVT.

This chain's CDR3 is CASHRAGGTDTQYF. The CDR3 nucleotides are TGCGCCTCCCACCGGGCGGGGGGCACAGATACGCAGTATTTT. V and J are TRBV5-1 and TRBJ2-3, with TRBD2 matching 7 bases. The CDR3 is made up of 14 amino acids. The V gene end was trimmed by 10 bases and the J gene end by 1 base; junction bases not matched to a gene: 9. In germline, CDR1 is SGHRS, CDR2 YFSETQ.

The CDR3 is CASSHGTFLSTDTQYF. The DNA of the CDR3 is TGTGCCAGCAGCCACGGGACTTTCCTCTCCACAGATACGCAGTATTTT. V and J are TRBV14 and TRBJ2-3; weak D call: TRBD2 (6 bases). V dropped 3 bases and J dropped 2 bases, with 15 bases sitting between them. Looked up from germline, CDR1 is SGHDN and CDR2 is FVKESK. This CDR3 has 16 amino acids.

The chain has TRBV7-3 and TRBJ2-7; D is perhaps TRBD2 (5 bases). The V gene's germline CDR1 is SGHTA and CDR2 FQGTGA. V lost 5 bases to trimming and J lost 3 bases, with 17 bases between them. The CDR3 contains 15 residues. CDR3 amino acids: CASSHVGGGGYEQYF. The CDR3 bases are TGTGCCAGCAGCCACGTCGGTGGCGGAGGCTACGAGCAGTACTTC.

CDR3 nucleotides: TGTGCCAGCAGTTACTCGGGGGTGGTTACTGAAGCTTTCTTT. It yields the protein CASSYSGVVTEAFF. The chain joins TRBV6-6 to TRBJ1-1; D may be TRBD1 (5 bases). The CDR3 runs 14 residues. Trimming removed 0 bases at V and 5 bases at J, with 10 bases between. CDR1 and CDR2 (germline): MNHNY, SVGAGI (reference sequence).

This chain's CDR3 is CASSLGVVADTQYF. As DNA, the CDR3 is TGCGCCAGCAGCCTCGGGGTCGTGGCAGATACGCAGTATTTT. The chain joins TRBV4-1 to TRBJ2-3; TRBD2 is a possible D gene (5 bases). Germline CDR1 and CDR2: MGHRA and YSYEKL. CDR3 length: 14 residues. Trimming removed 4 bases at V and 4 bases at J, with 12 bases between.

The rearrangement uses TRBV7-9 and TRBJ2-1; 10 positions agree with TRBD2. After removal of 5 bases from V and 1 base from J, the junction contained 8 bases not matched to a gene. Germline V gene data show CDR1 as SEHNR and CDR2 as FQNEAQ (reference sequence). This CDR3 spans 17 amino acids. CDR3 protein: CASSPSLAGESYNEQFF. The CDR3 region has the DNA TGTGCCAGCAGCCCCAGCCTAGCGGGAGAATCCTACAATGAGCAGTTCTTC. Combining the CDR3 with reference TRBV7-9 and TRBJ2-1 gives the whole variable domain DTGVSQNPRHKITKRGQNVTFRCDPISEHNRLYWYRQTLGQGPEFLTYFQNEAQLEKSRLLSDRFSAERPKGSFSTLEIQRTEQGDSAMYLCASSPSLAGESYNEQFFGPGTRLTVL.

This chain connects TRBV10-3 to TRBJ1-4, with D hard to call. CDR1 is ENHRY and CDR2 is SYGVKD in the germline V gene. The CDR3 totals 14 residues. Trimming cost V 4 bases and J 5 bases, with 11 bases left between them. Written as DNA, the CDR3 is TGTGCCATCAGTGTCGGCAGCGAAAATGAAAAACTGTTTTTT. Protein sequence: CAISVGSENEKLFF.

In its sample, this clone was seen a few times. The chain recombines TRBV2 with TRBJ2-7; tentative D call: TRBD2 (5 bases). V was trimmed by 6 bases and J by 9 bases, leaving 9 bases between them. The CDR3 runs 10 residues. From germline, CDR1 is SNHLY and CDR2 FYNNEI. CDR3 sequence (DNA): TGTGCCAGCAGAGCCGGGATGCAGTACTTC. This translates into CASRAGMQYF.

This rearrangement joins TRBV7-9 to TRBJ2-1; 11 nucleotides agree with TRBD1. Trimming cost V 6 bases and J 1 base; bases outside gene matches: 5. This CDR3 comprises 16 residues. Germline values: CDR1 SEHNR, CDR2 FQNEAQ (reference sequence). The DNA for the CDR3 is TGTGCCAGCAGGCGCGGGACAGGGGGTTCCTACAATGAGCAGTTCTTC. This sequence encodes CASRRGTGGSYNEQFF.

The rearrangement links TRBV2 to TRBJ2-7; a possible D gene is TRBD2 (6 bases). Germline CDR1 is SNHLY and CDR2 is FYNNEI. The CDR3 length is 12 residues. Trimming shortened V by 7 bases and J by 4 bases, and 11 bases separated the two germline ends. The CDR3 coding sequence is TGTGCCAGCACGGCGGGATATTACGAGCAGTACTTC. This translates into CASTAGYYEQYF.

This chain links TRBV7-9 with TRBJ2-1; D gene uncertain. V lost 2 bases and J 0 bases, leaving 8 bases between the germline ends. The CDR3 is 15 residues long. Germline CDR1 is SEHNR and CDR2 is FQNEAQ (reference sequence). The CDR3 DNA is TGTGCCAGCAGCTTAATCCTACGCTCCTACAATGAGCAGTTCTTC. Its translation: CASSLILRSYNEQFF.

This chain connects TRBV7-6 to TRBJ1-1; D ambiguous. The germline V and J ends were trimmed by 4 bases and 7 bases, with 10 bases remaining between them. CDR3 length: 12 amino acids. The V gene's germline CDR1 is SGHVS and CDR2 FNYEAQ. The CDR3: CASSSVVGEAFF. Here the CDR3 DNA reads TGTGCCAGCAGCTCGGTCGTTGGTGAAGCTTTCTTT.